These 9 T cell receptor beta chains originate from one sample sequenced in a study of T-cell memory formation after mild COVID-19. TCRdb re-analysed the 5' RACE reads in MiXCR, keeping a single row per CDR3 protein. This table has approximately 390,000 distinct CDR3 sequences, approximately 15% appearing once. Source material: PBMCs or a T cell subset sorted from them (not recorded which). These receptors all come from a man aged 18 to 29 who had mild COVID-19 (a few samples of this study predate the infection). Cell type and time point are not known.

V is TRBV9 and J is TRBJ2-1; D is uncertain. Trimming pared 0 bases from V and 2 bases from J, leaving 9 bases between. Germline CDR1 and CDR2: SGDLS and YYNGEE. The CDR3 has 15 residues. In nucleotides, the CDR3 is TGTGCCAGCAGCGTAGCTTCGGGTGCCTACAATGAGCAGTTCTTC. Translated: CASSVASGAYNEQFF.

The V and J genes are TRBV7-8 and TRBJ2-4; D ambiguous. The CDR3 runs 16 residues. V lost 1 base and J lost 0, with 10 bases in between. Germline values: CDR1 SGHVS, CDR2 FQNEAQ. This CDR3 is CASSLGWAVAKNIQYF. In DNA form, the CDR3 reads TGTGCCAGCAGCTTAGGGTGGGCCGTAGCCAAAAACATTCAGTACTTC.

This chain connects TRBV20-1 to TRBJ1-4; D possibly corresponds to TRBD1 (6 bases). Germline V lookup: CDR1 DFQATT, CDR2 SNEGSKA (reference sequence). The CDR3 has 13 amino acids. With 7 bases removed from V and 4 bases from J, the gap between germline ends came to 13 bases. CDR3 nucleotides: TGCAGTGTCCGGACAGCCGATAATGAAAAACTGTTTTTT. This sequence encodes CSVRTADNEKLFF.

This clonotype appeared once. The chain joins TRBV7-9 to TRBJ2-3, with D hard to call. V lost 1 base, J lost 7 bases, and 6 bases lay in between. The CDR3 is 12 amino acids. Germline lookup yields CDR1 SEHNR and CDR2 FQNEAQ (reference sequence). In nucleotides, the CDR3 is TGTGCCAGCAGCTTAGTAGAGTATACGCAGTATTTT. This sequence encodes CASSLVEYTQYF.

The chain employs TRBV2 and TRBJ1-3; D unresolved. Looked up from germline, CDR1 is SNHLY and CDR2 is FYNNEI. V dropped 5 bases and J dropped 0 bases, with 8 bases sitting between them. The CDR3 consists of 14 residues. CDR3 coding DNA: TGTGCCAGCAGTATGTCTTTCTCTGGAAACACCATATATTTT. Protein product: CASSMSFSGNTIYF.

The rearrangement links TRBV6-5 to TRBJ2-6, with TRBD1 matching 7 bases. Trimming at V came to 6 bases and at J to 0 bases, leaving 8 bases not matched to a gene. The CDR3 has 17 amino acids. Looked up from germline, CDR1 is MNHEY and CDR2 is SVGAGI. The CDR3 sequence is CASSRQGADSGANVLTF. The CDR3 DNA is TGTGCCAGCAGCCGACAGGGTGCCGACTCTGGGGCCAACGTCCTGACTTTC.

In its sample, this clonotype was seen many times. The rearrangement joins TRBV4-2 to TRBJ1-4; 8 positions agree with TRBD1. Trimming at V came to 3 bases and at J to 8 bases, leaving 8 bases not matched to a gene. The CDR3 sequence is 15 residues long. Germline lookup yields CDR1 LGHNA and CDR2 YNFKEQ. The CDR3 DNA sequence: TGTGCCAGCAGCCACCCCAGGGGGCTGGGCGAAAAACTGTTTTTT. The encoded protein is CASSHPRGLGEKLFF.

This clonotype appeared a few times. The chain is built from TRBV18 and TRBJ1-6; 7 bases align to TRBD1. Unmatched junction bases numbered 4, after V lost 2 bases and J lost 6 bases. The CDR3 is 15 amino acids. Germline values: CDR1 KGHSH, CDR2 LQKENI. The CDR3 protein is CASSPTGQINSPLHF. The CDR3 region has the DNA TGTGCCAGCTCACCAACGGGACAGATTAATTCACCCCTCCACTTT.

V usage is TRBV4-3 and J usage is TRBJ1-1; D remains unclear. The CDR3 has 14 amino acids. Germline CDR1 LGHNA, CDR2 YSLEER. Trimming shortened V by 0 bases and J by 4 bases, and 9 bases separated the two germline ends. The CDR3 nucleotides are TGCGCCAGCAGCCAAGACTCCATAGGCACTGAAGCTTTCTTT. Translated: CASSQDSIGTEAFF.